Each of the 18 T cell receptor beta chains below was sequenced from the same sample in a study of T cell responses to AZD1222 COVID-19 vaccine. Clones were sequenced by immunoSEQ multiplex PCR, and TCRdb holds only the in-frame ones, with some missing. The table lists tens of thousands of clones, roughly four fifths of them singletons. Sequencing used peripheral blood, obtained on day 0 of AZD1222 vaccination. These receptors all come from an adult in good health.

The chain links TRBV27 to TRBJ2-1; perhaps TRBD2 as D (5 bases). Germline V CDR1 and CDR2: MNHEY, SMNVEV (reference sequence). CDR3 length: 15 amino acids. The V and J ends lost 7 bases and 6 bases respectively, with 19 bases between them. This chain's CDR3 is CASTLSPLAGNEQFF. The CDR3 DNA reads as TGTGCCAGCACCTTAAGCCCCCTAGCAGGCAATGAGCAGTTCTTC.

This chain joins TRBV27 and TRBJ2-7, with 9 nucleotides matching TRBD2. The germline gives CDR1 MNHEY, CDR2 SMNVEV (reference sequence). Trimming took 2 bases from V and 4 from J; bases not matched to a gene: 6. The CDR3 sequence is 15 residues long. The chain's CDR3 is CASSLDQRGAYEQYF. The DNA of the CDR3 is TGTGCCAGCAGTTTAGACCAGCGGGGGGCATACGAGCAGTACTTC.

The chain combines TRBV28 with TRBJ1-1; no firm D call. Germline CDR1 and CDR2: MDHEN and SYDVKM. V shed 2 bases and J shed 3 bases, with 10 bases lying between them. This CDR3 has 14 residues. The chain's CDR3 is CASSLGFRDTEAFF. The CDR3 region has the DNA TGTGCCAGCAGTTTAGGTTTTAGAGACACTGAAGCTTTCTTT.

This clone occurred a few times. The rearrangement links TRBV4-2 to TRBJ2-5; the D gene is possibly TRBD2 (6 bases). Germline V lookup: CDR1 LGHNA, CDR2 YNFKEQ. This CDR3 has 16 amino acids. V lost 0 bases to trimming and J lost 1 base, with 12 bases between them. The chain's CDR3 is CASSQDLAEPQETQYF. DNA of the CDR3: TGTGCCAGCAGCCAAGATTTAGCGGAGCCCCAAGAGACCCAGTACTTC.

The gene calls are TRBV4-2 and TRBJ2-3; the match to TRBD1 covers 7 bases. The junction had 9 bases not matched to a gene; V was cut back by 1 base and J by 2 bases. The CDR3 is 17 amino acids. Germline values: CDR1 LGHNA, CDR2 YNFKEQ. CDR3: CASSQVGTEFTTDTQYF. As DNA, the CDR3 is TGTGCCAGCAGCCAAGTTGGGACAGAATTTACCACAGATACGCAGTATTTT.

This clone was counted a single time. The chain is built from TRBV6-2 or TRBV6-3 and TRBJ2-7, with D possibly TRBD2 on 6 matching bases. Looked up from germline, CDR1 is MNHEY and CDR2 is SVGEGT. This CDR3 comprises 16 residues. Trimming cost V 4 bases and J 0 bases, with 16 bases left between them. The CDR3 here is CASSLPAGLSSYEQYF. Written as DNA, the CDR3 is TGTGCCAGCAGTTTACCGGCGGGGTTAAGCTCCTACGAGCAGTACTTC.

This clone turned up a few times. The V and J genes are TRBV14 and TRBJ1-2, with a tentative D call TRBD1 (5 bases). The ends were cut back, 0 bases at V and 4 bases at J, with 12 bases in the middle. The CDR3 totals 15 residues. Germline CDR1 SGHDN, CDR2 FVKESK. The CDR3: CASSQDVTGFYGYTF. Written as DNA, the CDR3 is TGTGCCAGCAGCCAAGATGTTACAGGATTCTATGGCTACACCTTC.

CDR3 nucleotide sequence: TGTGCCAGCAGTCCACAGCGAAACTACAATGAGCAGTTCTTC. It encodes CASSPQRNYNEQFF. The chain joins TRBV27 to TRBJ2-1; no definite D call. Germline CDR1 MNHEY, CDR2 SMNVEV (reference sequence). Trimming took off 5 bases at V and 3 bases at J, with 11 bases between the two ends. The CDR3 is made up of 14 amino acids.

This chain joins TRBV5-1 and TRBJ2-7, with 11 bases aligning to TRBD1. V gave up 4 bases and J gave up 5 bases; unmatched junction bases: 8. The CDR3 length is 15 residues. CDR1 is SGHRS, CDR2 YFSETQ, per germline. The CDR3, as DNA: TGCGCCAGCAGCCTCCGGGACAGGGGGGCGGACGAGCAGTACTTC. This translates into CASSLRDRGADEQYF.

In DNA, the CDR3 is TGTGCCAGCAGCTTAGGGCTCCAACGGGAGCAGTACTTC. Amino acid sequence: CASSLGLQREQYF. The chain couples TRBV7-2 to TRBJ2-7; D not certain. Germline assignment: CDR1 SGHTA and CDR2 FQGNSA. The V end was cut by 1 base, the J end by 7 bases, with 11 bases between. The CDR3 sequence is 13 residues long. Complete variable domain (other parts from reference TRBV7-2 and TRBJ2-7): GAGVSQSPSNKVTEKGKDVELRCDPISGHTALYWYRQSLGQGLEFLIYFQGNSAPDKSGLPSDRFSAERTGGSVSTLTIQRTQQEDSAVYLCASSLGLQREQYFGPGTRLTVT.

The rearrangement uses TRBV29-1 and TRBJ1-2; D gene unclear. CDR1 SQVTM and CDR2 ANQGSEA come from the germline V gene. V lost 4 bases and J lost 4, with 7 bases in between. The length of the CDR3 is 11 residues. The CDR3 protein is CSVAGRYGYTF. CDR3 DNA sequence: TGCAGCGTTGCCGGACGCTATGGCTACACCTTC.

The chain is built from TRBV6-2 or TRBV6-3 and TRBJ2-3; TRBD2 might be the D (6 bases). The CDR3 runs to 14 residues. V was pared by 2 bases and J by 5 bases, with 11 bases between. Looked up from germline, CDR1 is MNHEY and CDR2 is SVGEGT. As DNA, the CDR3 is TGTGCCAGCAGTTACCTACGGAGGGGAGATACGCAGTATTTT. Translated: CASSYLRRGDTQYF.

V and J are TRBV5-5 and TRBJ1-6, with D perhaps TRBD1 (6 bases). Looked up from germline, CDR1 is SGHKS and CDR2 is YYEKEE (reference sequence). Trimming took 4 bases from V and 7 from J, leaving 15 bases between them. The CDR3 consists of 15 residues. CDR3 nucleotide sequence: TGTGCCAGCAGCCCCTGGTCAGGGGCGAATTCACCCCTCCACTTT. Translation gives CASSPWSGANSPLHF.

The chain is built from TRBV7-9 and TRBJ1-4; 7 nucleotides line up with TRBD1. The length of the CDR3 is 15 residues. From germline, CDR1 is SEHNR and CDR2 FQNEAQ (reference sequence). Trimming cost V 5 bases and J 5 bases; bases outside gene matches: 8. In DNA, the CDR3 is TGTGCCAGCAGCCCAACCGGGACAGAGAATGAAAAACTGTTTTTT. This codes for CASSPTGTENEKLFF.

The chain combines TRBV5-4 with TRBJ2-7, with 11 bases aligning to TRBD1. The CDR3 has 14 residues. Trimming took 3 bases from V and 3 from J; bases not matched to a gene: 2. Germline V gene data show CDR1 as SGHNT and CDR2 as YYREEE (reference sequence). In DNA form, the CDR3 reads TGTGCCAGCAGCTACGGGACAGGGGGCTACGAGCAGTACTTC. Translated, it gives CASSYGTGGYEQYF. Complete variable domain (other parts from reference TRBV5-4 and TRBJ2-7): ETGVTQSPTHLIKTRGQQVTLRCSSQSGHNTVSWYQQALGQGPQFIFQYYREEENGRGNFPPRFSGLQFPNYSSELNVNALELDDSALYLCASSYGTGGYEQYFGPGTRLTVT.

V gene TRBV2 combines with J gene TRBJ2-6, with D maybe TRBD1 (7 bases). Germline assignment: CDR1 SNHLY and CDR2 FYNNEI. Trimming stripped 4 bases from V and 0 bases from J, with 13 bases between. The CDR3 loop spans 17 amino acids. The CDR3 coding sequence is TGTGCCAGCAGTGGAGCAGGGGGACTCTCTGGGGCCAACGTCCTGACTTTC. This sequence encodes CASSGAGGLSGANVLTF.

The genes are TRBV6-6 and TRBJ2-7; 9 nucleotides line up with TRBD1. V shed 2 bases and J 6 bases; nucleotides not matched to a gene: 5. The CDR3 sequence is 14 residues long. CDR1 MNHNY and CDR2 SVGAGI come from the germline V gene (reference sequence). The CDR3 loop reads CASSYGDREPEQYF. Written as DNA, the CDR3 is TGTGCCAGCAGTTACGGGGACAGGGAGCCCGAGCAGTACTTC.

This chain joins TRBV4-1 and TRBJ2-5; D possibly corresponds to TRBD1 (5 bases). There are 13 residues in the CDR3. The V gene's germline CDR1 is MGHRA and CDR2 YSYEKL. Trimming removed 1 base at V and 4 bases at J, with 7 bases between. CDR3 in amino acids: CASSQAGRETQYF. DNA of the CDR3: TGCGCCAGCAGCCAAGCAGGGCGAGAGACCCAGTACTTC.